Following are 12 T cell receptor beta chains from one sample sequenced in a study of T cell changes during pregnancy in multiple sclerosis. Profiled with immunoSEQ multiplex PCR; TCRdb holds only in-frame clones, not every one. The repertoire holds around 50,000 clones, 85% to 95% seen once, with about 0.61% in the top ten. Specimen: CD4+ T cells from peripheral blood mononuclear cells, collected after pregnancy. These receptor sequences come from a female donor in good health, enrolled as a control in a pregnancy study.

The rearrangement joins TRBV6-1 to TRBJ2-2, with 9 bases lining up with TRBD1. J was trimmed by 4 bases and V by 6 bases; bases with no gene match: 3. Germline CDR1 and CDR2: MNHNS and SASEGT. This CDR3 contains 14 residues. The CDR3 DNA reads as TGTGCCAGCAGAGGGACAGGGCGCACCGGGGAGCTGTTTTTT. Its translation is CASRGTGRTGELFF.

This chain's CDR3 is CASRTEVKDTQYF. DNA of the CDR3: TGTGCCAGCAGGACGGAGGTAAAGGATACGCAGTATTTT. The chain links TRBV27 to TRBJ2-3, with a weak D call TRBD2 (5 bases). The ends were cut back, 6 bases at V and 6 bases at J, with 13 bases in the middle. In germline, CDR1 is MNHEY, CDR2 SMNVEV (reference sequence). The CDR3 is 13 amino acids.

The chain carries TRBV29-1 and TRBJ2-5, with unresolved D. Germline CDR1 and CDR2: SQVTM and ANQGSEA. The CDR3 consists of 10 residues. V was shortened by 4 bases and J by 5 bases, with 5 bases between the two germline ends. DNA of the CDR3: TGCAGCGTTGGTATCGAGACCCAGTACTTC. Protein sequence: CSVGIETQYF. The full variable domain, its missing parts supplied by reference TRBV29-1 and TRBJ2-5, is SAVISQKPSRDICQRGTSLTIQCQVDSQVTMMFWYRQQPGQSLTLIATANQGSEATYESGFVIDKFPISRPNLTFSTLTVSNMSPEDSSIYLCSVGIETQYFGPGTRLLVL.

The chain uses TRBV4-1 and TRBJ1-2, with no clear D. CDR1 and CDR2 (germline): MGHRA, YSYEKL. The CDR3 loop spans 13 amino acids. Trimming pared 4 bases from V and 6 bases from J, leaving 12 bases between. The CDR3 loop reads CASSLRESDGYTF. The CDR3 nucleotides are TGCGCCAGCAGCCTACGGGAGTCTGATGGCTACACCTTC.

The J gene is TRBJ2-7, the V gene TRBV19; D might be TRBD1 (6 bases). V was clipped by 4 bases and J by 2 bases, with 12 bases between them. The CDR3 runs 14 residues. Per the germline V gene, CDR1 is LNHDA and CDR2 is SQIVND (reference sequence). The CDR3 sequence is CASSTGQSAYEQYF. In DNA, the CDR3 is TGTGCCAGTAGTACAGGACAGAGTGCCTACGAGCAGTACTTC.

This clone was recorded a few times. Other nucleotide sequences from this sample produce the same CDR3. This sequence joins TRBV18 and TRBJ2-2; D call uncertain. CDR1 KGHSH and CDR2 LQKENI come from the germline V gene. V gave up 5 bases and J gave up 0 bases, with 7 bases separating them. This CDR3 contains 14 residues. The CDR3 nucleotides are TGTGCCAGCTCAGGGCAGGCGAACACCGGGGAGCTGTTTTTT. Protein sequence: CASSGQANTGELFF.

In this sample, this clone turned up a few times. The chain is built from TRBV19 and TRBJ1-2; TRBD1 might be the D (5 bases). Per germline, CDR1 LNHDA and CDR2 SQIVND (reference sequence). With 5 bases removed from V and 3 bases from J, the gap between germline ends came to 16 bases. This CDR3 comprises 15 residues. CDR3 sequence: CASSVVAGPYYGYTF. Here the CDR3 DNA reads TGTGCCAGTAGTGTTGTGGCAGGGCCCTACTATGGCTACACCTTC.

V is TRBV5-1 and J is TRBJ2-3; TRBD2 agrees at 10 bases. Germline CDR1 SGHRS, CDR2 YFSETQ. The J segment lost 3 bases and the V segment lost 4 bases, leaving 2 bases of the junction unmatched. The CDR3 consists of 14 residues. This CDR3 is CASSQGLATDTQYF. In DNA, the CDR3 is TGCGCCAGCAGCCAGGGACTAGCGACAGATACGCAGTATTTT.

The genes are TRBV5-1 and TRBJ2-1; 8 nucleotides match TRBD2. V was pared by 0 bases and J by 9 bases, with 11 bases of the junction left unmatched. This CDR3 is 16 amino acids long. CDR1 SGHRS and CDR2 YFSETQ come from the germline V gene. The chain's CDR3 is CASSLAGAGAFTEQFF. The CDR3 DNA is TGCGCCAGCAGCTTGGCCGGAGCGGGAGCCTTCACTGAGCAGTTCTTC.

The chain is built from TRBV5-1 and TRBJ2-1; 7 bases fit TRBD1. The CDR3 is 16 residues long. Looked up from germline, CDR1 is SGHRS and CDR2 is YFSETQ. The V segment lost 0 bases and the J segment 3 bases; nucleotides outside the gene matches: 6. The CDR3 nucleotides read TGCGCCAGCAGCTTGGGAGGGGGCTTAGGCTACAATGAGCAGTTCTTC. Encoded protein: CASSLGGGLGYNEQFF. The whole variable domain, filled in from reference TRBV5-1 and TRBJ2-1, reads KAGVTQTPRYLIKTRGQQVTLSCSPISGHRSVSWYQQTPGQGLQFLFEYFSETQRNKGNFPGRFSGRQFSNSRSEMNVSTLELGDSALYLCASSLGGGLGYNEQFFGPGTRLTVL.

The chain uses TRBV28 and TRBJ2-1; 10 bases are a match to TRBD1. Germline V lookup: CDR1 MDHEN, CDR2 SYDVKM. V lost 5 bases and J lost 6; bases outside the gene matches: 4. The CDR3 contains 14 residues. CDR3 bases: TGTGCCAGCAGTGCCGGGACAGGGGCCAATGAGCAGTTCTTC. Amino acids: CASSAGTGANEQFF.

The V call is TRBV4-1, the J call TRBJ2-3, with TRBD2 matching 11 bases. CDR1 and CDR2 from the germline V gene are MGHRA and YSYEKL. V was pared by 2 bases and J by 3 bases, with 7 bases of the junction left unmatched. The CDR3 totals 17 residues. The DNA of the CDR3 is TGCGCCAGCAGCCAACAAACTAGCGGGGGTTGGACAGATACGCAGTATTTT. It specifies CASSQQTSGGWTDTQYF.